Reported below is one T cell receptor beta chain. This record comes from a study of T-cell reconstitution after alpha-beta-depleted transplantation in children. TCRbeta library construction was performed incorporating unique molecular identifiers. From the PCR reads, TCRdb called clonotypes with MiXCR, one entry per CDR3 protein. The sample has around 680,000 distinct CDR3 sequences, roughly 15% seen once; the top ten hold under 1.2%. The CDR3 covers 15 residues. CDR1 and CDR2 from the germline V gene are SGHTA and FQGNSA. V lost 2 bases to trimming and J lost 3 bases, with 13 bases between them. The clonotype originates from a human donor who donated a stem cell graft to a child with acute myeloid leukemia. This chain joins TRBV7-2 and TRBJ1-1; D is perhaps TRBD1 (6 bases). The material was PBMCs from the stem cell graft donor, obtained from the stem cell graft. Here the CDR3 DNA reads TGTGCCAGCAGCTTACAGGGTGGGGGGCACACTGAAGCTTTCTTT. This encodes CASSLQGGGHTEAFF.